The subject of this entry is one T cell receptor beta chain. The antigen remains undetermined. Template for every sorted-subset replicate PCR totaled 150 to 250 ng DNA, roughly 30,000 T cell genomes. Sequenced by immunoSEQ multiplex PCR; TCRdb stores in-frame clones only, minus some. This sample has approximately 600,000 clones, with roughly 96% found just once. The sample comes from a study of shared clonotypes between healthy human individuals. Study-level findings and limits: Some naive CD4 clonotypes, roughly 5%, turned up in common across several donors.

Cells designated naive CD8 were CD45RO-negative and were positively selected for CCR7, with terminally differentiated effector memory CD45RA+ cells excluded. Study donors comprised healthy, HIV-negative adults devoid of recent acute infection or vaccination. Sequencing input: naive CD8+ T cells sorted from blood. This TCR was recovered from a woman between 25 and 40 years old in good health.

This CDR3 reads CASSSGTGWELFF. The CDR3, as DNA: TGTGCCAGCAGCTCTGGGACCGGTTGGGAGCTGTTTTTT. The chain has TRBV11-2 and TRBJ2-2; either TRBD1 or TRBD2 may supply D (5 bases each). The CDR3 spans 13 residues. Trimming pared 4 bases from V and 9 bases from J, leaving 12 bases between. CDR1 and CDR2 from the germline V gene are SGHAT and FQNNGV.